This TCR beta chain was profiled in a study of blood T cell repertoires in COVID-19. Looking at the study overall: Italy, Spain and the United States were the sources of the convalescent and acute COVID-19 samples. From T cells, B-cell-depleted T cells, or PBMCs came the material, which was cDNA or gDNA.

As processed by the authors: Cell counts per sample came from amplifying reference gene primers. Using immunoSEQ multiplex PCR, the repertoire was profiled, and TCRdb retains in-frame clones only, with some absent. The DNA was the basis for D and trimming; V, J and clone size are from that table. The table has about 180,000 clones, about 75% seen once. The sample taken for sequencing was peripheral blood. The receptor comes from a woman aged 65 to 85 with acute or convalescent COVID-19.

For the CDR3, the DNA is TGTGCCAGCAGCCTCATGGGACTAGCGCTCTACAATGAGCAGTTCTTC. This encodes CASSLMGLALYNEQFF. V usage is TRBV7-8 and J usage is TRBJ2-1; 10 bases are shared with TRBD2. The CDR3 sequence is 16 residues long. V shed 5 bases, J shed 3 bases, and the junction held 7 bases outside the gene matches. The germline V gene has CDR1 SGHVS and CDR2 FQNEAQ.